This T cell receptor (beta chain) originates from a study of T cell changes during pregnancy in multiple sclerosis (dated by TCRdb to about 2019). At the level of the whole study: The study looked at changes in the T cell repertoire across pregnancy in women with multiple sclerosis.

Concerning this clone: Its antigen has not been determined. Per-base qualities were not stored, and no clone one base away is much larger.

The CDR3 holds 12 amino acids from the cysteine to the phenylalanine. Here the CDR3 DNA is all that survives: 36 bases in frame from base 1. Cut back by 5 bases and 8 bases, the V and J ends lie 13 bases apart. As encoded in the germline V gene, CDR1 is MGHDK while CDR2 is SYGVNS. Receptor amplification or capture employed the immunoSEQ multiplex PCR assay. TCRdb limited this immuneACCESS table to in-frame rearrangements with V and J called. A share of clones is missing; checked studies link under half to unresolved V genes, and the rest is unexplained. A total of 50,000 to 65,000 clones appear in this sample, 90% of them only once. Around 2% of the sample rests with the top ten.

The source is a female donor in good health, enrolled as a control in a pregnancy study. This sequence uses TRBV25-1 and TRBJ2-7, with no confidently assigned D gene. The sequences come from peripheral blood, collected in the first trimester of pregnancy. The sequenced DNA is TGTGCCAGCAGTAGAAGGCCGGAGCAGCAGTACTTC. It specifies CASSRRPEQQYF.